Each of the 14 T cell receptor beta chains below was sequenced from the same sample in a study of neoadjuvant anti-PD-1 for oral cavity cancer. Some clones are missing from TCRdb's copy, which holds only in-frame ones; the method was immunoSEQ multiplex PCR. The sample has some 31,000 clones, 80% seen once. The sample's time point: after neoadjuvant nivolumab, at surgical resection. The starting material was PBMCs, obtained after nivolumab (anti-PD-1) treatment. All receptors derive from a person between 35 and 79 years old with oral cavity squamous cell carcinoma.

The chain uses TRBV10-3 and TRBJ1-2, with D maybe TRBD1 (5 bases). Looked up from germline, CDR1 is ENHRY and CDR2 is SYGVKD. CDR3 length: 15 amino acids. The V end was cut by 3 bases, the J end by 4 bases, with 15 bases between. The CDR3 is CAISDSRAAIYGYTF. Here the CDR3 DNA reads TGTGCCATCAGTGATAGCAGGGCGGCGATCTATGGCTACACCTTC.

This clone came up once. The chain is built from TRBV30 and TRBJ2-3; the D gene could be TRBD1 or TRBD2 (5 bases each). Per germline, CDR1 GTSNPN and CDR2 SVGIG (reference sequence). CDR3 length: 12 residues. Trimming removed 1 base at V and 5 bases at J, with 7 bases between. For the CDR3, the DNA is TGTGCCTGGAGTGAGGGACGAGATACGCAGTATTTT. It specifies CAWSEGRDTQYF. The variable domain in full, with the rest retrieved from reference TRBV30 and TRBJ2-3, is SQTIHQWPATLVQPVGSPLSLECTVEGTSNPNLYWYRQAAGRGLQLLFYSVGIGQISSEVPQNLSASRPQDRQFILSSKKLLLSDSGFYLCAWSEGRDTQYFGPGTRLTVL.

This sequence joins TRBV4-3 and TRBJ1-6; maybe TRBD1 (5 bases). The CDR3 length is 16 residues. CDR1 and CDR2 (germline): LGHNA, YSLEER. V lost 0 bases, J lost 1 base, and 7 bases lay in between. The CDR3 nucleotides read TGCGCCAGCAGCCAAGAGTGGGGGTCCTATAATTCACCCCTCCACTTT. Translating it yields CASSQEWGSYNSPLHF.

This chain joins TRBV5-1 and TRBJ2-3; tentative D call: TRBD1 (5 bases). Trimming pared 0 bases from V and 1 base from J, leaving 12 bases between. CDR1 and CDR2 (germline): SGHRS, YFSETQ. The CDR3 sequence is 16 residues long. CDR3 nucleotides: TGCGCCAGCAGCTTGGGGTCGACAGTTGGCACAGATACGCAGTATTTT. The encoded protein is CASSLGSTVGTDTQYF.

The rearrangement links TRBV7-3 to TRBJ2-2, with D possibly being TRBD1 (6 bases). CDR3 size: 15 residues. Germline V CDR1 and CDR2: SGHTA, FQGTGA. V was trimmed by 5 bases and J by 0 bases, leaving 10 bases between them. The CDR3 here is CASSLQGANTGELFF. CDR3 coding DNA: TGTGCCAGCAGCCTACAGGGCGCGAACACCGGGGAGCTGTTTTTT.

The genes are TRBV19 and TRBJ2-5, with 8 bases that match TRBD1. V lost 5 bases and J lost 5; bases outside the gene matches: 13. The germline V gene encodes CDR1 LNHDA and CDR2 SQIVND (reference sequence). The length of the CDR3 is 16 residues. CDR3 loop: CASSRRDRRLGETQYF. CDR3 DNA: TGTGCCAGTAGTCGTCGGGACAGGAGGCTGGGGGAGACCCAGTACTTC. Based on the CDR3 plus reference TRBV19 and TRBJ2-5, the full variable domain is DGGITQSPKYLFRKEGQNVTLSCEQNLNHDAMYWYRQDPGQGLRLIYYSQIVNDFQKGDIAEGYSVSREKKESFPLTVTSAQKNPTAFYLCASSRRDRRLGETQYFGPGTRLLVL.

The chain is built from TRBV19 and TRBJ2-3; weak D call: TRBD1 (5 bases). The germline V gene has CDR1 LNHDA and CDR2 SQIVND (reference sequence). CDR3 length: 14 amino acids. Trimming shortened V by 3 bases and J by 2 bases, and 9 bases separated the two germline ends. The CDR3 loop reads CASSISGFTDTQYF. For the CDR3, the DNA is TGTGCCAGTAGTATTTCAGGGTTCACAGATACGCAGTATTTT.

This rearrangement joins TRBV6-1 to TRBJ2-3; possibly TRBD2 for D (5 bases). The germline V and J ends were trimmed by 0 bases and 6 bases, with 19 bases remaining between them. The germline gives CDR1 MNHNS, CDR2 SASEGT. The CDR3 runs to 17 residues. The CDR3 DNA follows: TGTGCCAGCAGTGAAGCGCGGAGGACCCCCGCACGGGATACGCAGTATTTT. The encoded protein is CASSEARRTPARDTQYF.

The V and J genes are TRBV19 and TRBJ1-4; perhaps TRBD1 as D (6 bases). V lost 3 bases and J 2 bases, leaving 10 bases between the germline ends. The CDR3 spans 15 residues. CDR1 LNHDA and CDR2 SQIVND come from the germline V gene (reference sequence). Here the CDR3 DNA reads TGTGCCAGTAGTATGCAAGGGGGTACTAATGAAAAACTGTTTTTT. Protein sequence: CASSMQGGTNEKLFF.

The chain uses TRBV9 and TRBJ2-5, with D possibly being TRBD2 (6 bases). Germline CDR1 reads SGDLS; CDR2 reads YYNGEE. The CDR3 is made up of 14 amino acids. Deletions cut 0 bases from V and 3 bases from J, with 9 bases between. The CDR3 region has the DNA TGTGCCAGCAGCGTAGGGGCGGGGAAAGAGACCCAGTACTTC. Translating it yields CASSVGAGKETQYF. The full variable domain, completed using reference TRBV9 and TRBJ2-5, is DSGVTQTPKHLITATGQRVTLRCSPRSGDLSVYWYQQSLDQGLQFLIQYYNGEERAKGNILERFSAQQFPDLHSELNLSSLELGDSALYFCASSVGAGKETQYFGPGTRLLVL.

The chain recombines TRBV7-9 with TRBJ1-3; D gene uncertain. Looked up from germline, CDR1 is SEHNR and CDR2 is FQNEAQ (reference sequence). This CDR3 region has 15 residues. Trimming left V 5 bases short and J 0 bases short, with 11 bases between. CDR3: CASSPRAFSGNTIYF. Here the CDR3 DNA reads TGTGCCAGCAGCCCCCGGGCCTTCTCTGGAAACACCATATATTTT.

The V and J genes are TRBV5-5 and TRBJ1-4; TRBD1 matches at 9 bases. The CDR3 runs 16 residues. The V and J ends lost 0 bases and 4 bases, in that order; junction bases with no gene match: 4. Germline assignment: CDR1 SGHKS and CDR2 YYEKEE (reference sequence). Here the CDR3 DNA reads TGTGCCAGCAGCTTGGCAGGGACAGGGAATAATGAAAAACTGTTTTTT. It codes for CASSLAGTGNNEKLFF.

The chain carries TRBV5-1 and TRBJ2-7; 8 bases map to TRBD1. Germline trimming cut 3 bases from V and 3 bases from J; bases unmatched to any gene: 5. The CDR3 consists of 14 residues. The V gene's germline CDR1 is SGHRS and CDR2 YFSETQ. CDR3 sequence (DNA): TGCGCCAGCAGCTCCGGGACAGGAGACTACGAGCAGTACTTC. Translated: CASSSGTGDYEQYF.

This clone turned up a few times. This chain links TRBV19 with TRBJ2-7; tentatively, D is TRBD1 or TRBD2 (5 bases each). The CDR3 loop spans 14 amino acids. Germline V gene sequence: CDR1 LNHDA, CDR2 SQIVND (reference sequence). V dropped 5 bases and J dropped 0 bases, with 11 bases sitting between them. The CDR3 bases are TGTGCCAGTAGTCTAGGGGACGGCTCCTACGAGCAGTACTTC. Protein sequence: CASSLGDGSYEQYF.